A selection of T cell receptor beta chains follows, all from one sample in a study of T-cell memory formation after mild COVID-19. TCRdb called the 5' RACE reads again in MiXCR, with one record for every CDR3 protein. The data show approximately 350,000 distinct CDR3 sequences, with roughly an eighth seen just once and roughly a fifth held by the top ten. Sequenced sample: PBMCs or a T cell subset sorted from them (not recorded which). These receptors all stem from a young man who had mild COVID-19 (a few samples of this study predate the infection). Cell type and time point are not known. CDR3s include the opening cysteine and the closing phenylalanine or tryptophan. D genes are given only for firm matches. Clone sizes are given selectively: once, few, many, or a class where the clone is expanded.

>TRBV4-1|NA|TRBJ1-5|few
TGCGCCAGCAGCCAAACACAGGGTGGGCAGCCCCAGCATTTT
CASSQTQGGQPQHF
>TRBV30|NA|TRBJ2-7|NA
TGTGCCTGGAGTGTACGTTTCTGGGACGATCAAGCCTACGAGCAGTACTTC
CAWSVRFWDDQAYEQYF
>TRBV3-2|NA|TRBJ2-5|few
TGTGCCAGCAGCCAAGGGACAGGGACTGGCGGGACCCAGTACTTC
CASSQGTGTGGTQYF
>TRBV27|TRBD1|TRBJ1-1|NA
TGTGCCAGCAGTTACCTGACAGGGGACACTGAAGCTTTCTTT
CASSYLTGDTEAFF
>TRBV6-2/TRBV6-3|NA|TRBJ1-2|few
TGTGCCAGCAGTTATGGAAACTATGGCTACACCTTC
CASSYGNYGYTF
>TRBV7-9|NA|TRBJ2-2|few
TGTGCCAGCCGCAAGGCCGGGGAGCTGTTTTTT
CASRKAGELFF
>TRBV9|NA|TRBJ2-1|NA
TGTGCCAGCAGCCCCGGCGGGGACTACAATGAGCAGTTCTTC
CASSPGGDYNEQFF
>TRBV10-3|TRBD1|TRBJ2-3|many
TGTGCCATCAACCGACAGGGCCCCACAGATACGCAGTATTTT
CAINRQGPTDTQYF
>TRBV6-5|TRBD1|TRBJ1-2|few
TGTGCCAGCAGCAAACAGGCCCACAGGGGCTCGAACTATGGCTACACCTTC
CASSKQAHRGSNYGYTF
>TRBV7-2|NA|TRBJ2-5|NA
TGTGCCAGCAGCGCCCTGAGGGAGACCCAGTACTTC
CASSALRETQYF
>TRBV10-3|NA|TRBJ1-5|few
TGTGCCATCAGTGAGTCAGGGAAAGGGACTCATCAGCCCCAGCATTTT
CAISESGKGTHQPQHF
>TRBV5-1|NA|TRBJ2-1|NA
TGCGCCAGCAGCTTAGTTTCGGGGGACAACTACAATGAGCAGTTCTTC
CASSLVSGDNYNEQFF
>TRBV12-3/TRBV12-4|NA|TRBJ2-4|NA
TGTGCCAGCAGTTTAGTGGGATACACGGGGCCACCCGCGGGCAAAAACATTCAGTACTTC
CASSLVGYTGPPAGKNIQYF
>TRBV6-5|TRBD1|TRBJ1-5|many
TGTGCCAGCAGCCGGGACAGGGGCAATCAGCCCCAGCATTTT
CASSRDRGNQPQHF
>TRBV7-2|NA|TRBJ2-1|NA
TGTGCCAGCAGCACCCTAGTCAGCTCCTACAATGAGCAGTTCTTC
CASSTLVSSYNEQFF
>TRBV7-2|NA|TRBJ2-5|many
TGTGCCAGCAGCTTTATGGGGGGGCGGGAGACCCAGTACTTC
CASSFMGGRETQYF
>TRBV6-1|TRBD2|TRBJ2-1|many
TGTGCCAGCAGTGAACAGGCGGGGGGGCCGAGTGAGCAGTTCTTC
CASSEQAGGPSEQFF
>TRBV20-1|TRBD1|TRBJ2-3|few
TGCAGTGCTAAAAACCCAGGACAGGGGTCAGATACGCAGTATTTT
CSAKNPGQGSDTQYF
>TRBV28|TRBD1|TRBJ1-4|NA
TGTGCCAGCAGTCCTTCAGGGGGATCTAATGAAAAACTGTTTTTT
CASSPSGGSNEKLFF
>TRBV7-2|TRBD1|TRBJ2-5|few
TGTGCCAGCAGGCTACGCACAGGGGGCGGAGGAGAGACCCAGTACTTC
CASRLRTGGGGETQYF
>TRBV20-1|NA|TRBJ1-5|NA
TGCAGTGCTAGTCGGCAGGCCCTCAATCAGCCCCAGCATTTT
CSASRQALNQPQHF
>TRBV7-9|NA|TRBJ2-3|NA
TGTGCCAGCAGCATTAGTGAGTTCACACACACAGATACGCAGTATTTT
CASSISEFTHTDTQYF
>TRBV10-3|NA|TRBJ2-1|many
TGTGCCATCAAGTCTCCAACCACTGACAATGAGCAGTTCTTC
CAIKSPTTDNEQFF
>TRBV5-1|NA|TRBJ2-2|few
TGCGCCAGCAGCTTGGCGAGGACAGCGAACACCGGGGAGCTGTTTTTT
CASSLARTANTGELFF
>TRBV5-1|NA|TRBJ1-2|NA
TGCGCCAGCAGCTTCGGGACCCGGGGCGGCTACACCTTC
CASSFGTRGGYTF
>TRBV7-2|TRBD1|TRBJ2-7|many
TGTGCCAGCAGCTCCCGAGACAGGGGGCCCGAGCAGTACTTC
CASSSRDRGPEQYF
>TRBV27|TRBD2|TRBJ2-3|NA
TGTGCCAGCAGTCCCCCGGGACTAGCGACAGATACGCAGTATTTT
CASSPPGLATDTQYF
>TRBV4-1|NA|TRBJ1-5|many
TGCGCCAGCAGCCAAGATCCGGCCTTCCGGCCCCGGCATTTT
CASSQDPAFRPRHF
>TRBV7-6|NA|TRBJ2-6|once
TGTGCCAGCAGCTTAGGGGAGGACTCTGGGGCCAACGTCCTGACTTTC
CASSLGEDSGANVLTF
>TRBV4-3|NA|TRBJ2-5|NA
TGCGCCAGCAGCCAAGATTCCGGGGCGGGAGAGACCCAGTACTTC
CASSQDSGAGETQYF
>TRBV11-2|TRBD2|TRBJ2-5|NA
TGTGCCAGCAGCTTGGGCTTCGGAGGGCTAGCGGAACAAGAGACCCAGTACTTC
CASSLGFGGLAEQETQYF
>TRBV11-1|NA|TRBJ2-5|few
TGTGCCAGCAGCTTGAGTTTGCAGGGGGGAATATTGTGGAGGACCCAGTACTTC
CASSLSLQGGILWRTQYF
>TRBV11-3|TRBD1|TRBJ2-5|many
TGTGCCAGCAGCTTGCGCCCAGGGGGCTGGGAGACCCAGTACTTC
CASSLRPGGWETQYF
>TRBV2|NA|TRBJ2-2|NA
TGTGCCAGCAGTGATCCGGGAGACACCGGGGAGCTGTTTTTT
CASSDPGDTGELFF
>TRBV7-6|NA|TRBJ2-2|few
TGTGCCAGCAGTCTTTCCAGGCAGCTAAATTCAGCCGGGGAGCTGTTTTTT
CASSLSRQLNSAGELFF
>TRBV5-1|TRBD2|TRBJ2-5|NA
TGCGCCAGCAGCTTGGGCCCGGGACTAGCGGGGGGGCGAGAGACCCAGTACTTC
CASSLGPGLAGGRETQYF
>TRBV9|NA|TRBJ1-1|NA
TGTGCCAGCAGCCCGACGCCCGAGGTCACTGAAGCTTTCTTT
CASSPTPEVTEAFF
>TRBV10-3|NA|TRBJ1-5|few
TGTGCCATCAGTGAGTCGGATCAGTCTCAGCCCCAGCATTTT
CAISESDQSQPQHF
>TRBV4-3|NA|TRBJ2-7|NA
TGCGCCAGCAGCCAAGATCTCGGGGTAAGGGGAGGCGAGCAGTACTTC
CASSQDLGVRGGEQYF
>TRBV5-1|NA|TRBJ1-2|few
TGCGCCAGCAGCTATGGGGCTAACTATGGCTACACCTTC
CASSYGANYGYTF
>TRBV7-2|NA|TRBJ2-6|NA
TGTGCCAGCAGCCCACGGACACACTCTGGGGCCAACGTCCTGACTTTC
CASSPRTHSGANVLTF
>TRBV5-1|TRBD1|TRBJ2-2|many
TGCGCCAGCAGCCCAAGACAGGGGAACACCGGGGAGCTGTTTTTT
CASSPRQGNTGELFF
>TRBV6-2/TRBV6-3|TRBD2|TRBJ2-7|few
TGTGCCAGCAGTTACCGACCTAGCGGACCCTACGAGCAGTACTTC
CASSYRPSGPYEQYF
>TRBV12-3/TRBV12-4|TRBD1|TRBJ2-3|NA
TGTGCCAGCAGGGAGAGCCAGGGGGCAGATACGCAGTATTTT
CASRESQGADTQYF
>TRBV14|TRBD1|TRBJ1-1|few
TGTGCCAGCAGCCTGCAGGGGGTCCACACTGAAGCTTTCTTT
CASSLQGVHTEAFF
>TRBV4-1|NA|TRBJ1-2|few
TGCGCCAGCAGCCAAGATCGGGGCCCCACTCCTGGCTACACCTTC
CASSQDRGPTPGYTF
>TRBV7-8|NA|TRBJ2-3|many
TGTGCCAGCAGCTTACTCTGGGATACGCAGTATTTT
CASSLLWDTQYF
>TRBV12-3/TRBV12-4|TRBD2|TRBJ2-5|NA
TGTGCCAGCAACCTCGGGGGGGAGACCCAGTACTTC
CASNLGGETQYF
>TRBV10-2|NA|TRBJ1-1|few
TGCGCCAGTCGACGACAGGTCGCCAGGAACACTGAAGCTTTCTTT
CASRRQVARNTEAFF
>TRBV20-1|TRBD2|TRBJ2-3|many
TGCAGTGCTAGATTGGGGGGGGGCACAGATACGCAGTATTTT
CSARLGGGTDTQYF
>TRBV10-3|NA|TRBJ1-2|NA
TGTGCCATCAGTGAGTCGATAGGGCCAGGGCGACAGGGCTACACCTTC
CAISESIGPGRQGYTF
>TRBV7-9|TRBD1|TRBJ1-2|NA
TGTGCCAGCAGCTCGGGACAGGTCTATGGCTACACCTTC
CASSSGQVYGYTF